One sample yielded the 30 T cell receptor beta chains listed below, sequenced in a study of T cell changes during pregnancy in multiple sclerosis. Measured with immunoSEQ multiplex PCR; TCRdb has only the in-frame clones, and not every one. The sample lists about 44,000 clones, 90% to 97% occurring once. The source material was peripheral blood, sampled in the second trimester of pregnancy. The receptors stem from a female donor with multiple sclerosis, enrolled in a pregnancy study.

CDR3 region: CASSSGVNTEAFF. CDR3 coding DNA: TGTGCCAGCAGTTCAGGGGTGAACACTGAAGCTTTCTTT. The genes are TRBV27 and TRBJ1-1; a weak D match, TRBD1 (6 bases). The germline CDR1 and CDR2 sequences are MNHEY and SMNVEV (reference sequence). With 4 bases removed from V and 0 bases from J, the gap between germline ends came to 6 bases. CDR3 length: 13 residues.

The V call is TRBV19, the J call TRBJ1-5; 7 nucleotides align to TRBD1. V was pared by 3 bases and J by 9 bases, with 2 bases of the junction left unmatched. Germline CDR1 and CDR2: LNHDA and SQIVND (reference sequence). The length of the CDR3 is 12 residues. DNA for the CDR3: TGTGCCAGTAGTATTCAGGGGGGGCCCCAGCATTTT. Protein: CASSIQGGPQHF.

This chain joins TRBV7-6 and TRBJ2-1, with TRBD2 identical over 11 bases. The junction had 6 bases not matched to a gene; V was cut back by 7 bases and J by 4 bases. Germline values: CDR1 SGHVS, CDR2 FNYEAQ. This CDR3 is 15 amino acids long. CDR3 residues: CASTPTSGRYNEQFF. CDR3 in DNA: TGTGCCAGCACCCCAACTAGCGGGAGATACAATGAGCAGTTCTTC.

The V call is TRBV9, the J call TRBJ2-1; a weak D match, TRBD2 (7 bases). The CDR3 is 16 residues long. Trimming removed 4 bases from V and 0 bases from J, with 14 bases in between. CDR1 and CDR2 (germline): SGDLS, YYNGEE. As DNA, the CDR3 is TGTGCCAGCAGCCCCGGGGGGCGGTTCTCCTACAATGAGCAGTTCTTC. Its translation is CASSPGGRFSYNEQFF.

The chain carries TRBV15 and TRBJ2-3, with 13 bases lining up with TRBD2. Looked up from germline, CDR1 is LNHNV and CDR2 is YYDKDF (reference sequence). Trimming at V came to 1 base and at J to 5 bases, leaving 6 bases not matched to a gene. The CDR3 contains 17 residues. Written as DNA, the CDR3 is TGTGCCACCAGCAGAGGGACTAGCGGGAGTGCTGGAGATACGCAGTATTTT. Its translation: CATSRGTSGSAGDTQYF. The variable domain in full, completed from reference TRBV15 and TRBJ2-3, reads DAMVIQNPRYQVTQFGKPVTLSCSQTLNHNVMYWYQQKSSQAPKLLFHYYDKDFNNEADTPDNFQSRRPNTSFCFLDIRSPGLGDTAMYLCATSRGTSGSAGDTQYFGPGTRLTVL.

The rearrangement links TRBV5-1 to TRBJ2-7, with a possible D match to TRBD2 (5 bases). Trimming took off 2 bases at V and 0 bases at J, with 12 bases between the two ends. Germline V gene lookup returns CDR1 SGHRS and CDR2 YFSETQ. This CDR3 is 15 amino acids long. The chain's CDR3 is CASSLRRTDSYEQYF. CDR3 nucleotides: TGCGCCAGCAGCTTAAGGAGGACTGACTCCTACGAGCAGTACTTC.

The chain combines TRBV6-1 with TRBJ2-1, with TRBD2 identical over 10 bases. CDR1 is MNHNS and CDR2 is SASEGT in the germline V gene. The CDR3 runs to 13 residues. Trimming removed 2 bases from V and 13 bases from J; junction bases left unmatched: 5. The CDR3 bases are TGTGCCAGCAGTGAAAGCGGGAGGGTTGGTCAGTTCTTC. Amino acid sequence: CASSESGRVGQFF.

CDR3 DNA sequence: TGTGCCAGCAGTGATTCGGGAGGGGACTGGAATGAGCAGTTCTTC. The encoded protein is CASSDSGGDWNEQFF. V is TRBV2 and J is TRBJ2-1; 8 bases line up with TRBD2. The CDR3 has 15 residues. Germline lookup yields CDR1 SNHLY and CDR2 FYNNEI. J gave up 7 bases and V 3 bases, and 8 bases lay outside the gene matches.

The J gene is TRBJ2-1, the V gene TRBV7-2; 14 bases line up with TRBD2. V lost 6 bases, J lost 5 bases, and 9 bases stayed unmatched. Per germline, CDR1 SGHTA and CDR2 FQGNSA. CDR3 length: 17 residues. CDR3 residues: CASSPIMGLAGDNEQFF. DNA for the CDR3: TGTGCCAGCAGTCCTATTATGGGACTAGCGGGAGACAATGAGCAGTTCTTC.

In this sample, this clone turned up once. CDR3 sequence: CASSQDFMARGTGNYGYTF. The CDR3 coding sequence is TGTGCCAGCAGCCAAGATTTTATGGCCAGGGGGACGGGGAACTATGGCTACACCTTC. This chain connects TRBV4-2 to TRBJ1-2; 7 bases align to TRBD1. The germline CDR1 and CDR2 sequences are LGHNA and YNFKEQ. The length of the CDR3 is 19 residues. Trimming cost V 0 bases and J 2 bases; bases outside gene matches: 15.

This chain links TRBV14 with TRBJ2-7; TRBD2 matches 9 bases. J was trimmed by 1 base and V by 4 bases; bases with no gene match: 20. The CDR3 has 20 residues. Germline V gene lookup returns CDR1 SGHDN and CDR2 FVKESK. CDR3 sequence reads: CASSRIVGLGASGESYEQYF. The DNA for the CDR3 is TGTGCCAGCAGCCGAATCGTCGGCCTGGGGGCTAGCGGGGAGTCCTACGAGCAGTACTTC.

This clone was recorded only once. The V call is TRBV4-1, the J call TRBJ1-6, with D hard to call. Germline lookup yields CDR1 MGHRA and CDR2 YSYEKL. CDR3 size: 15 residues. The germline V and J ends were trimmed by 3 bases and 0 bases, with 6 bases remaining between them. The CDR3 region is CASSHISSYNSPLHF. In nucleotides, the CDR3 is TGCGCCAGCAGCCACATCAGCTCCTATAATTCACCCCTCCACTTT.

This clone was seen just once. The chain joins TRBV6-1 to TRBJ1-1, with D possibly matching TRBD1 (5 bases). V was clipped by 6 bases and J by 3 bases, with 14 bases between them. There are 14 residues in the CDR3. The germline V gene encodes CDR1 MNHNS and CDR2 SASEGT. This chain's CDR3 is CASSAGWRDTEAFF. The CDR3 DNA sequence: TGTGCCAGCAGCGCAGGGTGGAGGGACACTGAAGCTTTCTTT.

The chain links TRBV19 to TRBJ1-2; D possibly corresponds to TRBD1 (5 bases). Germline V gene sequence: CDR1 LNHDA, CDR2 SQIVND (reference sequence). The ends were cut back, 3 bases at V and 8 bases at J, with 19 bases in the middle. CDR3 length: 15 amino acids. CDR3 amino acids: CASSMSGRRPLGYTF. CDR3 bases: TGTGCCAGTAGTATGTCAGGGCGCCGACCTCTCGGCTACACCTTC.

The chain couples TRBV7-7 to TRBJ2-1; D ambiguous. This CDR3 contains 15 residues. Germline-derived CDR1 and CDR2 are SSHAT and FNYEAQ (reference sequence). V lost 2 bases and J lost 6, with 14 bases in between. The DNA of the CDR3 is TGTGCCAGCAGCTTAAGTTACAGCACCCTCAATGAGCAGTTCTTC. This encodes CASSLSYSTLNEQFF.

The chain employs TRBV7-9 and TRBJ2-3; D gene unclear. There are 15 residues in the CDR3. V lost 3 bases and J 7 bases, leaving 17 bases between the germline ends. Germline CDR1 reads SEHNR; CDR2 reads FQNEAQ (reference sequence). CDR3 loop: CASSLSDGRMNTQYF. In nucleotides, the CDR3 is TGTGCCAGCAGCTTGTCGGATGGGCGCATGAATACGCAGTATTTT.

The V and J genes are TRBV7-9 and TRBJ2-5; no clear D. Looked up from germline, CDR1 is SEHNR and CDR2 is FQNEAQ (reference sequence). Trimming pared 0 bases from V and 4 bases from J, leaving 3 bases between. This CDR3 contains 12 residues. The CDR3 DNA is TGTGCCAGCAGCTTAGCCGGAGAGACCCAGTACTTC. Protein: CASSLAGETQYF.

The chain is built from TRBV11-2 and TRBJ2-5, with 12 positions matching TRBD2. The V and J ends lost 0 bases and 7 bases, in that order; junction bases with no gene match: 3. The CDR3 length is 15 residues. Per germline, CDR1 SGHAT and CDR2 FQNNGV. The chain's CDR3 is CASSLDPGLAGTQYF. CDR3 DNA: TGTGCCAGCAGCTTAGATCCGGGACTAGCGGGGACCCAGTACTTC.

The chain carries TRBV5-1 and TRBJ2-3; the match to TRBD1 covers 10 bases. Unmatched junction bases numbered 2, after V lost 0 bases and J lost 4 bases. Looked up from germline, CDR1 is SGHRS and CDR2 is YFSETQ. The CDR3 has 15 residues. The CDR3 DNA reads as TGCGCCAGCAGCTTGGGACAGGGGGCAGCAGATACGCAGTATTTT. Its translation is CASSLGQGAADTQYF.

V usage is TRBV27 and J usage is TRBJ2-5, with TRBD2 identical over 8 bases. CDR3 length: 15 residues. The V gene's germline CDR1 is MNHEY and CDR2 SMNVEV (reference sequence). Losses at the gene ends were 6 bases for V and 5 bases for J; bases not matched to a gene: 11. The DNA of the CDR3 is TGTGCCAGCAGGGGCGGGACTAGAGTTCTCGAGACCCAGTACTTC. Protein sequence: CASRGGTRVLETQYF.

This chain joins TRBV7-6 and TRBJ2-6, with 9 bases fitting TRBD1. The CDR3 has 19 residues. CDR1 and CDR2 from the germline V gene are SGHVS and FNYEAQ. The V gene end was trimmed by 3 bases and the J gene end by 1 base; junction bases not matched to a gene: 10. The CDR3 is CASSLGTGTGWSGANVLTF. The CDR3, as DNA: TGTGCCAGCAGCTTGGGGACCGGGACAGGGTGGTCTGGGGCCAACGTCCTGACTTTC.

The chain has TRBV9 and TRBJ2-1, with 13 bases that match TRBD2. Germline V gene lookup returns CDR1 SGDLS and CDR2 YYNGEE. There are 15 residues in the CDR3. The V and J ends lost 4 bases and 6 bases, in that order; junction bases with no gene match: 4. The DNA of the CDR3 is TGTGCCAGCAGCCCCCGGACTAGCGGGAGCAATGAGCAGTTCTTC. This translates into CASSPRTSGSNEQFF.

The V and J genes are TRBV28 and TRBJ1-2; D is possibly TRBD1 (5 bases). CDR1 and CDR2 from the germline V gene are MDHEN and SYDVKM. With 10 bases removed from V and 7 bases from J, the gap between germline ends came to 13 bases. This CDR3 region has 11 residues. The CDR3 here is CATRPGSGYTF. For the CDR3, the DNA is TGTGCCACCCGGCCAGGGTCTGGCTACACCTTC.

The chain links TRBV7-2 to TRBJ2-1; 7 positions agree with TRBD2. Germline CDR1 SGHTA, CDR2 FQGNSA. V dropped 8 bases and J dropped 5; count of bases not matched to a gene: 12. The CDR3 has 15 residues. CDR3 coding DNA: TGTGCCAGCCGCGTTGGGAGGGGCCTCAACAATGAGCAGTTCTTC. Translating it yields CASRVGRGLNNEQFF.

V usage is TRBV18 and J usage is TRBJ1-2, with D possibly being TRBD1 (5 bases). The CDR3 sequence is 13 residues long. Germline values: CDR1 KGHSH, CDR2 LQKENI. Between the trimmed V and J ends, which lost 1 base and 2 bases, there was a span of 5 bases. CDR3 bases: TGTGCCAGCTCACCACAGGGGAACTATGGCTACACCTTC. It translates to CASSPQGNYGYTF.

V is TRBV15 and J is TRBJ1-2; possibly TRBD1 for D (5 bases). The germline V gene encodes CDR1 LNHNV and CDR2 YYDKDF (reference sequence). This CDR3 spans 12 amino acids. Between the trimmed V and J ends, which lost 8 bases and 2 bases, there was a span of 9 bases. CDR3 region: CATLDRNYGYTF. The CDR3 nucleotides read TGTGCCACCCTCGACAGAAACTATGGCTACACCTTC.

The gene calls are TRBV7-2 and TRBJ1-1; a weak D match, TRBD1 (5 bases). This CDR3 has 14 residues. The germline V gene encodes CDR1 SGHTA and CDR2 FQGNSA. Trimming cost V 5 bases and J 0 bases, with 10 bases left between them. The DNA of the CDR3 is TGTGCCAGCAGCCCTTCGGGGGTGAACACTGAAGCTTTCTTT. This encodes CASSPSGVNTEAFF.

This chain connects TRBV19 to TRBJ1-5; 8 nucleotides line up with TRBD1. This CDR3 has 16 amino acids. V was pared by 6 bases and J by 6 bases, with 13 bases of the junction left unmatched. In germline, CDR1 is LNHDA, CDR2 SQIVND (reference sequence). CDR3 nucleotides: TGTGCCAGTAGACCATTCATTCAGGGGGCATTTCAGCCCCAGCATTTT. Translated, it gives CASRPFIQGAFQPQHF. Combining the CDR3 with reference TRBV19 and TRBJ1-5 gives the whole variable domain DGGITQSPKYLFRKEGQNVTLSCEQNLNHDAMYWYRQDPGQGLRLIYYSQIVNDFQKGDIAEGYSVSREKKESFPLTVTSAQKNPTAFYLCASRPFIQGAFQPQHFGDGTRLSIL.

This sequence joins TRBV4-1 and TRBJ2-7; maybe TRBD2 (7 bases). Germline lookup yields CDR1 MGHRA and CDR2 YSYEKL. This CDR3 has 14 amino acids. Trimming stripped 1 base from V and 2 bases from J, with 9 bases between. CDR3 in amino acids: CASSQGGGPYEQYF. The DNA of the CDR3 is TGCGCCAGCAGCCAAGGGGGGGGCCCCTACGAGCAGTACTTC.

The chain has TRBV18 and TRBJ1-4; 8 bases map to TRBD1. CDR3 length: 13 residues. V trimming: 3 bases; J trimming: 10 bases; junction bases outside the gene matches: 4. Germline V CDR1 and CDR2: KGHSH, LQKENI. This CDR3 reads CASSPTGEGKLFF. The CDR3 DNA reads as TGTGCCAGCTCACCGACAGGGGAGGGAAAACTGTTTTTT.